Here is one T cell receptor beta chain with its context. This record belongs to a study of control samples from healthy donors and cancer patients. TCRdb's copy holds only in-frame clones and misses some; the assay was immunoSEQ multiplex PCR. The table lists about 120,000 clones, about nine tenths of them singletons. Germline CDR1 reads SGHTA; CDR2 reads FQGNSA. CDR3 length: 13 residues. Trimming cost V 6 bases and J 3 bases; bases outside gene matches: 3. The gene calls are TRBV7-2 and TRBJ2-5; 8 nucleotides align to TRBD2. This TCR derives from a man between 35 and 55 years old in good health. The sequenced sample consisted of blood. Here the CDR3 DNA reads TGTGCCAGCAGAATTAGCGGGAAAGAGACCCAGTACTTC. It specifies CASRISGKETQYF.